Sequencing of this T cell receptor beta chain was carried out in a study of beta chain features in type 1 diabetes. The germline CDR1 and CDR2 sequences are SEHNR and FQNEAQ (reference sequence). The V and J ends lost 1 base and 5 bases, in that order; junction bases with no gene match: 8. This CDR3 is built from 15 residues. The study's findings and limits: All four CD4+ subsets of Type 1 diabetes patients contained TCRB CDR3s that were moderately but significantly shorter. A greater similarity of naive, central memory and Treg TCRB repertoires was seen among patients than among healthy donors. Amplification by PCR could prefer shorter templates, with the same effect in patients and controls.

Expressed TCRB transcripts were sequenced, since all the RNA that had been isolated was reverse transcribed. Assay: immunoSEQ multiplex PCR; the TCRdb copy retains only in-frame clones and omits some. There are about 250,000 clones in the sample; 9.5% to 13% occur only once, and around 0.017% lies in the top ten. Remarks on this clone: What it binds is not known.

The chain is built from TRBV7-9 and TRBJ2-7, with 7 bases fitting TRBD2. The sequence came from a man in his thirties or forties with type 1 diabetes. Sequencing used naive CD4+ T cells from blood. The CDR3 here is CASSLVPGGNDEQYF. The CDR3 DNA follows: TGTGCCAGCAGCTTAGTTCCGGGGGGAAACGACGAGCAGTACTTC.